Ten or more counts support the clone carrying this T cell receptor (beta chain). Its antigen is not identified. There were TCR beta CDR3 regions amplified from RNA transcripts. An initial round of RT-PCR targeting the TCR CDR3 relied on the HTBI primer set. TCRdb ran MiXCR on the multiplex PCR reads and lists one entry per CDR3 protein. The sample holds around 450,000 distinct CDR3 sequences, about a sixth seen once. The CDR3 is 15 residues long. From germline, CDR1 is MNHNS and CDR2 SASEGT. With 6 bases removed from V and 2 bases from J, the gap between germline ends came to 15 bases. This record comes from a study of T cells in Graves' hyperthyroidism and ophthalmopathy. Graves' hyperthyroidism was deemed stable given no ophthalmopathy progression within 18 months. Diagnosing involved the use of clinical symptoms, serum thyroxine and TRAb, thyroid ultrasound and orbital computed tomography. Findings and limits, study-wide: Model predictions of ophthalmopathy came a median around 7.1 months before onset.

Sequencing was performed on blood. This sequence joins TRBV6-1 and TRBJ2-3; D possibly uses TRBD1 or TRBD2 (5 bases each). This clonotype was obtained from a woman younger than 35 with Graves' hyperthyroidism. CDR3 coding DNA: TGTGCCAGCAGGCACCAGGGACGGACCACAGATACGCAGTATTTT. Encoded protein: CASRHQGRTTDTQYF.